This T cell receptor beta chain was captured by sequencing in a study of beta chain features in type 1 diabetes. The isolated RNA, all of it, was reverse transcribed, so expressed TCRB transcripts were what got sequenced. The protocol was immunoSEQ multiplex PCR, while the TCRdb copy is restricted to in-frame clones and leaves out a portion. The sample contains 20,000 to 30,000 clones, under 75% of which appear only once. General study findings and limits: Patients with type 1 diabetes carried fewer insertions and had more deletions at their VDJ junctions. TCRB repertoires of naive, central memory and Treg cells appeared more similar among patients than among healthy donors. Moderately but significantly shorter TCRB CDR3s were found in Type 1 diabetes patients in all four CD4+ subsets.

Regarding this clone: Its matching antigen is unknown.

The CDR3 is made up of 17 amino acids. Germline-derived CDR1 and CDR2 are SGHTA and FQGNSA. Unmatched junction bases numbered 8, after V lost 1 base and J lost 4 bases. The chain couples TRBV7-2 to TRBJ2-1; 9 bases line up with TRBD1. The TCR originated in a man aged 18 to 35 with type 1 diabetes. Input material: Tregs from blood. CDR3: CASSLGGVTGGYNEQFF. DNA for the CDR3: TGTGCCAGCAGCTTAGGAGGAGTGACAGGGGGTTACAATGAGCAGTTCTTC.